The 14 T cell receptor beta chains below were found in one sample sequenced in a study of T cells in Graves' hyperthyroidism and ophthalmopathy. Using RNA transcripts as the source, TCR beta CDR3 regions were amplified. With the HTBI primer set, the TCR CDR3 went through a first round of RT-PCR. TCRdb reprocessed the multiplex PCR reads with MiXCR, giving one entry per CDR3 protein. The data show about 500,000 distinct CDR3 sequences, 16% seen once. The sample was blood. The receptors were gathered from a woman aged 18 to 35 with Graves' hyperthyroidism.

This clonotype showed up just a few times. The chain links TRBV4-1 to TRBJ2-1; possible D gene TRBD1, 6 bases. V was clipped by 5 bases and J by 4 bases, with 18 bases between them. Germline values: CDR1 MGHRA, CDR2 YSYEKL. The CDR3 is 16 amino acids. CDR3 loop: CASSVPGQRGYNEQFF. DNA of the CDR3: TGCGCCAGCAGCGTTCCGGGGCAGAGGGGGTACAATGAGCAGTTCTTC.

The J gene is TRBJ2-6, the V gene TRBV19; no reliable D call. In germline, CDR1 is LNHDA, CDR2 SQIVND (reference sequence). CDR3 length equals 16 residues. The V end was cut by 3 bases, the J end by 3 bases, with 12 bases between. The CDR3 DNA reads TGTGCCAGTAGTATGGCACCACGAAGTGGGGCCAACGTCCTGACTTTC. Encoded protein: CASSMAPRSGANVLTF. The whole variable domain, remainder taken from reference TRBV19 and TRBJ2-6, is DGGITQSPKYLFRKEGQNVTLSCEQNLNHDAMYWYRQDPGQGLRLIYYSQIVNDFQKGDIAEGYSVSREKKESFPLTVTSAQKNPTAFYLCASSMAPRSGANVLTFGAGSRLTVL.

The sample holds many counts of this clonotype. The rearrangement uses TRBV7-3 and TRBJ1-6; tentative D call: TRBD1 (5 bases). Trimming shortened V by 6 bases and J by 13 bases, and 19 bases separated the two germline ends. There are 14 residues in the CDR3. Germline V gene lookup returns CDR1 SGHTA and CDR2 FQGTGA. The CDR3 sequence: CASSPVGPYGPLHF. In DNA form, the CDR3 reads TGTGCCAGCAGTCCCGTGGGACCCTACGGTCCCCTCCACTTT.

This clonotype has ten or more counts. This CDR3 reads CASSARQTNTEAFF. Here the CDR3 DNA reads TGTGCCAGCAGCGCCCGACAAACGAACACTGAAGCTTTCTTT. The chain recombines TRBV12-3 or TRBV12-4 with TRBJ1-1; unclear D gene. This CDR3 is built from 14 residues. Trimming pared 6 bases from V and 1 base from J, leaving 12 bases between.

The rearrangement uses TRBV12-3 or TRBV12-4 and TRBJ1-3; 7 bases agree with TRBD1. The CDR3 has 15 residues. Germline trimming cut 7 bases from V and 2 bases from J; bases unmatched to any gene: 8. For the CDR3, the DNA is TGTGCCAGCATTCCCGCGGACAGGCCTGGAAACACCATATATTTT. Amino acids: CASIPADRPGNTIYF.

This chain links TRBV29-1 with TRBJ2-4; no definite D call. Germline V gene lookup returns CDR1 SQVTM and CDR2 ANQGSEA. V lost 3 bases and J lost 0, with 6 bases in between. The CDR3 contains 13 residues. The CDR3 loop is CSVEMLAKNIQYF. The CDR3 DNA sequence: TGCAGCGTTGAGATGCTAGCCAAAAACATTCAGTACTTC.

The chain recombines TRBV4-2 with TRBJ2-3, with D possibly matching TRBD1 (5 bases). The ends were cut back, 2 bases at V and 0 bases at J, with 15 bases in the middle. The CDR3 is 17 amino acids. CDR1 and CDR2 (germline): LGHNA, YNFKEQ. CDR3 bases: TGTGCCAGCAGCCAAACCCTAGGGGCCCGGAGCACAGATACGCAGTATTTT. It is translated as CASSQTLGARSTDTQYF.

The chain has TRBV28 and TRBJ2-3; 15 bases line up with TRBD2. The CDR3 spans 20 residues. Germline V CDR1 and CDR2: MDHEN, SYDVKM. Losses at the gene ends were 6 bases for V and 2 bases for J; bases not matched to a gene: 15. This chain's CDR3 is CASSSPWTSGRAILTDTQYF. The CDR3 DNA sequence: TGTGCCAGCAGCTCACCCTGGACTAGCGGGAGGGCCATCCTCACAGATACGCAGTATTTT. The full variable domain, with the rest looked up from reference TRBV28 and TRBJ2-3, is DVKVTQSSRYLVKRTGEKVFLECVQDMDHENMFWYRQDPGLGLRLIYFSYDVKMKEKGDIPEGYSVSREKKERFSLILESASTNQTSMYLCASSSPWTSGRAILTDTQYFGPGTRLTVL.

In this sample, this clonotype turned up many times. CDR3 sequence reads: CASSPTGLGGYTF. CDR3 DNA: TGTGCCAGCTCACCGACAGGGCTAGGTGGCTACACCTTC. V and J are TRBV18 and TRBJ1-2; TRBD1 agrees at 7 bases. Germline V gene data show CDR1 as KGHSH and CDR2 as LQKENI. V lost 3 bases and J lost 7; bases outside the gene matches: 5. The CDR3 is made up of 13 amino acids. Full variable domain (outside the CDR3, taken from reference TRBV18 and TRBJ1-2): NAGVMQNPRHLVRRRGQEARLRCSPMKGHSHVYWYRQLPEEGLKFMVYLQKENIIDESGMPKERFSAEFPKEGPSILRIQQVVRGDSAAYFCASSPTGLGGYTFGSGTRLTVV.

In this sample, this clonotype turned up many times. V is TRBV5-1 and J is TRBJ1-2, with D maybe TRBD1 (6 bases). Germline V CDR1 and CDR2: SGHRS, YFSETQ. The CDR3 length is 11 residues. The germline V and J ends were trimmed by 4 bases and 13 bases, with 14 bases remaining between them. The CDR3 reads CASSVDSLITF. The CDR3 DNA is TGCGCCAGCAGCGTGGACAGTCTGATCACCTTC.

Comment on this clonotype: It may be a read error: a sequence one base away is much more abundant. The chain links TRBV7-2 to TRBJ2-1; the D gene is possibly TRBD1 (5 bases). The germline V gene has CDR1 SGHTA and CDR2 FQGNSA. The CDR3 has 16 residues. CDR3 DNA: TGTGCCAGCAGCTTAGTCATGGGGCCCTGGCACAATGAGCGGTTCTTC. This encodes CASSLVMGPWHNERFF.

CDR3 DNA: TGTGCCAGCAGTAAGGACGGGAGCTCCTACAATGAGCAGTTCTTC. Protein sequence: CASSKDGSSYNEQFF. This chain joins TRBV7-2 and TRBJ2-1; possibly TRBD2 for D (6 bases). The V end lost 6 bases, the J end lost 0 bases, and 12 bases lay between the germline ends. CDR1 SGHTA and CDR2 FQGNSA come from the germline V gene. The CDR3 has 15 amino acids.

This clonotype was seen only a few times. The gene calls are TRBV28 and TRBJ1-6; 10 bases align to TRBD1. CDR1 is MDHEN and CDR2 is SYDVKM in the germline V gene. The CDR3 is made up of 15 amino acids. The V and J ends lost 11 bases and 7 bases, in that order; junction bases with no gene match: 11. DNA for the CDR3: TGTGCCGCCCACCCCGGGACAGGGGTAAATTCACCCCTCCACTTT. Its translation is CAAHPGTGVNSPLHF. Complete variable domain (other parts from reference TRBV28 and TRBJ1-6): DVKVTQSSRYLVKRTGEKVFLECVQDMDHENMFWYRQDPGLGLRLIYFSYDVKMKEKGDIPEGYSVSREKKERFSLILESASTNQTSMYLCAAHPGTGVNSPLHFGNGTRLTVT.

The V gene is TRBV6-2 or TRBV6-3, the J gene TRBJ2-1; unclear D gene. Between the trimmed V and J ends, which lost 10 bases and 5 bases, there was a span of 12 bases. In germline, CDR1 is MNHEY, CDR2 SVGEGT. This CDR3 comprises 12 residues. CDR3 loop: CAINNNHNEQFF. CDR3 nucleotide sequence: TGTGCCATCAACAACAACCACAATGAGCAGTTCTTC.